These T cell receptor beta chains were read from a single sample in a study of cytotoxic CD8 clonotypes in ibrutinib-treated CLL. Generated by immunoSEQ multiplex PCR, the TCRdb table keeps only in-frame clones and is missing some. The data hold 58,000 or so clones, with approximately 57% observed a single time. The specimen comprised PBMCs, sampled after 12 months of ibrutinib treatment. These receptors were taken from a human donor with chronic lymphocytic leukemia. Each CDR3 is given with its conserved first and last residue. A D gene is named only where the DNA matches it firmly. Only part of the rows carry a size: once, few, many, or a class if the clone is expanded.

>-|TRBV28|-|TRBJ1-2
CASSFSGTYGYTF
TGTGCCAGCAGTTTTTCCGGAACTTATGGCTACACCTTC
>TRBD2|TRBV2|-|TRBJ2-7
CASTLRLAGNSYEQYF
TGTGCCAGCACCCTCCGACTAGCGGGGAACTCCTACGAGCAGTACTTC
>-|TRBV6-5|-|TRBJ1-1
CASRKRWGSNTEAFF
TGTGCCAGCAGGAAACGGTGGGGTTCGAACACTGAAGCTTTCTTT
>-|TRBV6-5|few|TRBJ1-5
CASSATWGNQPQHF
TGTGCCAGCAGTGCTACCTGGGGCAATCAGCCCCAGCATTTT
>-|TRBV5-1|once|TRBJ2-3
CASSLVGALDTQYF
TGCGCCAGCAGCTTGGTGGGGGCCTTGGATACGCAGTATTTT
>-|TRBV5-1|-|TRBJ2-5
CASNPYGAQETQYF
TGCGCCAGCAACCCCTACGGGGCTCAAGAGACCCAGTACTTC
>-|TRBV25-1|-|TRBJ2-3
CATTADTQYF
TGTGCCACGACTGCAGATACGCAGTATTTT
>TRBD2|TRBV2|-|TRBJ2-5
CASSVGTSGRALETQYF
TGTGCCAGCAGTGTTGGGACTAGCGGGAGGGCCCTCGAGACCCAGTACTTC
>-|TRBV6-4|-|TRBJ2-7
CASSDGGDRTYEQYF
TGTGCCAGCAGTGATGGGGGGGACAGAACCTACGAGCAGTACTTC
>-|TRBV11-3|many|TRBJ1-4
CASSLDPGGKLFF
TGTGCCAGCAGCTTAGACCCCGGGGGAAAACTGTTTTTT
>-|TRBV28|-|TRBJ2-7
CASNSHRLETYEQYF
TGTGCCAGCAACTCTCACCGACTAGAAACCTACGAGCAGTACTTC
>TRBD2|TRBV5-5|-|TRBJ2-1
CASSPLAGVGEQFF
TGTGCCAGCAGCCCCCTAGCGGGAGTAGGTGAGCAGTTCTTC
>TRBD1|TRBV5-5|-|TRBJ1-2
CASSLEGRGQYGYTF
TGTGCCAGCAGCTTGGAAGGCAGGGGGCAATATGGCTACACCTTC
>-|TRBV5-6|-|TRBJ2-1
CASSLRQTGDNEQFF
TGTGCCAGCAGCTTGAGGCAAACGGGGGACAATGAGCAGTTCTTC
>-|TRBV28|-|TRBJ2-7
CASSPLRGGGPREQYF
TGTGCCAGCAGTCCCCTCAGGGGGGGAGGGCCCCGCGAGCAGTACTTC
>-|TRBV6-1|few|TRBJ1-5
CASSESSYSNQPQHF
TGTGCCAGCAGTGAATCTTCGTATAGCAATCAGCCCCAGCATTTT
>TRBD2|TRBV11-2|-|TRBJ2-3
CASSRLRTSGRETDTQYF
TGTGCCAGCAGCCGACTTCGGACTAGCGGGAGAGAGACAGATACGCAGTATTTT
>-|TRBV27|-|TRBJ1-2
CASSFTGSKGYTF
TGTGCCAGCAGTTTTACGGGGTCTAAGGGCTACACCTTC
>TRBD1|TRBV6-1|few|TRBJ1-2
CASRTGGDGYTF
TGTGCCAGCAGAACAGGGGGGGATGGCTACACCTTC
>-|TRBV5-1|medium-sized|TRBJ1-6
CASSPGGPNNSPLHF
TGCGCCAGCAGCCCGGGGGGCCCCAATAATTCACCCCTCCACTTT
>-|TRBV7-2|-|TRBJ1-3
CASSMKSSGNTIYF
TGTGCCAGCAGCATGAAGAGCTCTGGAAACACCATATATTTT
>TRBD1|TRBV9|many|TRBJ1-1
CASSPRQGGTEAFF
TGTGCCAGCAGCCCCCGACAGGGTGGGACTGAAGCTTTCTTT
>TRBD2|TRBV7-6|-|TRBJ2-7
CASSFGAGGSGYEQYF
TGTGCCAGCAGCTTCGGGGCTGGCGGGAGTGGATACGAGCAGTACTTC
>-|TRBV19|many|TRBJ1-1
CASNHTEAFF
TGTGCCAGTAACCACACTGAAGCTTTCTTT
>-|TRBV5-1|-|TRBJ2-5
CASSILETQYF
TGCGCCAGCAGCATCCTAGAGACCCAGTACTTC
>-|TRBV11-2|-|TRBJ1-2
CASSLAGTGRGYTF
TGTGCCAGCAGCTTAGCGGGCACCGGTCGGGGCTACACCTTC
>-|TRBV6-5|-|TRBJ2-1
CASSYSQGTHNEQFF
TGTGCCAGCAGTTACTCGCAAGGGACCCACAATGAGCAGTTCTTC
>TRBD2|TRBV9|-|TRBJ2-3
CASKGGEGTDTQYF
TGTGCCAGCAAAGGCGGGGAGGGAACAGATACGCAGTATTTT
>-|TRBV5-8|-|TRBJ1-4
CASSRRAEKLFF
TGTGCCAGCAGCCGTAGGGCCGAAAAACTGTTTTTT
>-|TRBV19|-|TRBJ1-5
CASSNSGSNQPQHF
TGTGCCAGTAGTAATTCAGGATCCAATCAGCCCCAGCATTTT
>-|TRBV10-1|-|TRBJ1-2
CASSESQRNYGYTF
TGCGCCAGCAGTGAGTCTCAAAGAAACTATGGCTACACCTTC
>-|TRBV11-2|few|TRBJ2-5
CASSLGGQETQYF
TGTGCCAGCAGCTTAGGGGGCCAAGAGACCCAGTACTTC
>TRBD1|TRBV29-1|-|TRBJ1-4
CSVRGTGGEKLFF
TGCAGCGTTCGTGGGACAGGGGGCGAAAAACTGTTTTTT
>-|TRBV5-1|-|TRBJ1-6
CASRPRENSPLHF
TGCGCCAGCAGGCCCAGGGAAAATTCACCCCTCCACTTT
>-|TRBV7-2|-|TRBJ2-5
CASSYPSGGEETQYF
TGTGCCAGCAGCTATCCTTCGGGGGGCGAGGAGACCCAGTACTTC
>TRBD2|TRBV5-5|-|TRBJ2-1
CASSPRLAGNEQFF
TGTGCCAGCAGCCCCCGACTAGCGGGTAATGAGCAGTTCTTC
>TRBD1|TRBV29-1|-|TRBJ2-7
CSVESGQGGYEQYF
TGCAGCGTTGAAAGTGGACAGGGCGGCTACGAGCAGTACTTC
>TRBD1|TRBV6-5|-|TRBJ2-7
CASSTRDRGREQYF
TGTGCCAGCAGTACCCGGGACAGGGGGCGCGAGCAGTACTTC
>-|TRBV6-1|-|TRBJ1-2
CASSVLINYGYTF
TGTGCCAGCAGTGTCCTGATTAACTATGGCTACACCTTC
>TRBD2|TRBV28|-|TRBJ2-5
CASSPTPWTSGPKGETQYF
TGTGCCAGCAGTCCTACCCCCTGGACTAGCGGTCCCAAGGGAGAGACCCAGTACTTC
>-|TRBV4-1|-|TRBJ1-4
CASSQERQKDEKLFF
TGCGCCAGCAGCCAAGAAAGACAGAAAGATGAAAAACTGTTTTTT
>-|TRBV5-6|-|TRBJ2-7
CASSPGYAREQYF
TGTGCCAGCAGCCCTGGGTATGCTAGGGAGCAGTACTTC
>-|TRBV7-2|-|TRBJ1-3
CASSSGAGSGGSGNTIYF
TGTGCCAGCAGCTCCGGAGCGGGTTCTGGAGGGTCTGGAAACACCATATATTTT
>-|TRBV5-6|few|TRBJ1-4
CASSLTLGKLFF
TGTGCCAGCAGCTTGACCTTAGGAAAACTGTTTTTT
>TRBD2|TRBV5-5|-|TRBJ2-5
CASSGLAGMGTQYF
TGTGCCAGCAGCGGACTAGCGGGAATGGGGACCCAGTACTTC
>TRBD1|TRBV19|-|TRBJ2-5
CASSIGVQGQETQYF
TGTGCCAGTAGTATTGGGGTACAGGGGCAAGAGACCCAGTACTTC
>-|TRBV5-4|-|TRBJ2-6
CASRSESGANVLTF
TGTGCCAGCAGGTCAGAGTCTGGGGCCAACGTCCTGACTTTC
>-|TRBV27|-|TRBJ2-7
CASSTLLGEQYF
TGTGCCAGCAGCACACTTCTCGGGGAGCAGTACTTC
>-|TRBV6-1|-|TRBJ2-6
CASSEGPPGTGANVLTF
TGTGCCAGCAGTGAAGGACCCCCAGGGACTGGGGCCAACGTCCTGACTTTC
>-|TRBV28|-|TRBJ1-2
CASSLSRGDYGYTF
TGTGCCAGCAGTTTATCCCGGGGGGACTATGGCTACACCTTC
>-|TRBV4-2|-|TRBJ2-2
CASSQDGLNTGELFF
TGTGCCAGCAGCCAAGACGGGCTTAACACCGGGGAGCTGTTTTTT
>-|TRBV18|few|TRBJ1-2
CASSPQQGSNYGYTF
TGTGCCAGCTCACCACAACAGGGTAGCAACTATGGCTACACCTTC
>-|TRBV6-5|-|TRBJ2-1
CASSSLWGEQFF
TGTGCCAGCAGTTCTCTTTGGGGTGAGCAGTTCTTC
>TRBD2|TRBV11-2|once|TRBJ2-7
CASSDVRSSGSYEQYF
TGTGCCAGCAGTGACGTCCGGTCTAGCGGTTCCTACGAGCAGTACTTC
>-|TRBV9|-|TRBJ2-5
CASSVGTVETQYF
TGTGCCAGCAGCGTAGGGACAGTCGAGACCCAGTACTTC
>TRBD2|TRBV7-2|-|TRBJ2-2
CASSLLPGLVDTGELFF
TGTGCCAGCAGCTTATTACCGGGACTAGTTGACACCGGGGAGCTGTTTTTT
>TRBD2|TRBV15|-|TRBJ2-5
CATSRGPAGGATETQYF
TGTGCCACCAGCAGAGGCCCAGCCGGGGGGGCTACAGAGACCCAGTACTTC